The source of this T cell receptor (beta chain) is a study of shared clonotypes between healthy human individuals. Study summary: CD4 naive and CD4 memory each took three plates per donor, while CD8 naive took two and CD8 memory one.

Genomic DNA from each subset was divided evenly over several immunoSEQ plates. Here immunoSEQ multiplex PCR was the method, and the copy in TCRdb shows in-frame clones only, minus some. The sample records about 1.4 million clones, 95% to 97% being singletons. The CDR3 is 15 residues long. The germline CDR1 and CDR2 sequences are KGHSH and LQKENI. The V end was cut by 0 bases, the J end by 7 bases, with 13 bases between. The sequenced sample was naive CD4+ T cells sorted from blood. Regarding subset: CD45RA+ positively selected. The chain uses TRBV18 and TRBJ2-1, with D possibly TRBD2 on 7 matching bases. The TCR originated in a man aged 25 to 40 in good health. The CDR3 spells CASSPPGAGDNEQFF. DNA of the CDR3: TGTGCCAGCTCACCACCGGGGGCGGGAGATAATGAGCAGTTCTTC.